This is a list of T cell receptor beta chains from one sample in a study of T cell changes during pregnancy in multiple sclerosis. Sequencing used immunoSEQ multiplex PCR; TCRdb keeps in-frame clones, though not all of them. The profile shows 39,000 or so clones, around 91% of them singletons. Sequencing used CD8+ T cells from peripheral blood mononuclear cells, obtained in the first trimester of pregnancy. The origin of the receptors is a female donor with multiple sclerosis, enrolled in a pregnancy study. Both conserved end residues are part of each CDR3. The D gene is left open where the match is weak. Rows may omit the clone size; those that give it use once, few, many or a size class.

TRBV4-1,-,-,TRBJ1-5,TGCGCCAGCAGCCCGGGACTGGAACCAGGTCAGCCCCAGCATTTT,CASSPGLEPGQPQHF
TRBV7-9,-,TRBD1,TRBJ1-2,TGTGCCAGCAGCCCTTCGACAGGGGTCTATGGCTACACCTTC,CASSPSTGVYGYTF
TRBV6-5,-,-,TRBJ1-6,TGTGCCAGCAGTGACGGCGCCGGGTCACCCCTCCACTTT,CASSDGAGSPLHF
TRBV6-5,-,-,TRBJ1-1,TGTGCCAGCAGTGCCCACCAATTCGGGTACACTGAAGCTTTCTTT,CASSAHQFGYTEAFF
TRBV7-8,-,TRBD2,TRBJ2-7,TGTGCCAGCAGCTTAGCAGCGGGACTAGCGGGGGGTTACGAGCAGTACTTC,CASSLAAGLAGGYEQYF
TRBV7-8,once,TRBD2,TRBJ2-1,TGTGCCAGCAGCTCCCGAACGGGAGGGCCCCTGGATGAGCAGTTCTTC,CASSSRTGGPLDEQFF
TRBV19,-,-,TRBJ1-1,TGTGCCAGTAGTCCATCGATACCTACCAACACTGAAGCTTTCTTT,CASSPSIPTNTEAFF
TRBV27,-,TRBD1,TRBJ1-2,TGTGCCAGCAGTCCCACCGGGACAGCCGTATATGGCTACACCTTC,CASSPTGTAVYGYTF
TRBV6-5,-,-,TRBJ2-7,TGTGCCAGCAGTCCGGCGGGCGTCGGACCCTACGAGCAGTACTTC,CASSPAGVGPYEQYF
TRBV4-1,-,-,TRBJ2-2,TGCGCCAGCAGCCAAGGGCCCGAACCGAACACCGGGGAGCTGTTTTTT,CASSQGPEPNTGELFF
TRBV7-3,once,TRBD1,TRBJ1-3,TGTGCCAGCAGCTTAGACAGGGGGCCTGGAAACACCATATATTTT,CASSLDRGPGNTIYF
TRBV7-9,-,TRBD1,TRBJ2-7,TGTGCCAGCAGCCCCCGGGACAGGGTCTACGAGCAGTACTTC,CASSPRDRVYEQYF
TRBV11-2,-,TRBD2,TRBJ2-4,TGTGCCAGCAGCTTAGAGATAGCGGGACTAGCCAAAAACATTCAGTACTTC,CASSLEIAGLAKNIQYF
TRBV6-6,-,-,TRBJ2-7,TGTGCCAGCAGTTTGGCCTCCTACGAGCAGTACTTC,CASSLASYEQYF
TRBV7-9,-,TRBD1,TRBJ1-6,TGTGCCAGCAGCACAGGGGGCCTGCCCCTCCACTTT,CASSTGGLPLHF
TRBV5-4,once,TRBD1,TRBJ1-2,TGTGCCAGCAGCCGGATGGGACAGTCTTTTAACTATGGCTACACCTTC,CASSRMGQSFNYGYTF
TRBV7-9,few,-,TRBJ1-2,TGTGCCAGCAGCTTAGGGGCAGGGGTCTATGGCTACACCTTC,CASSLGAGVYGYTF
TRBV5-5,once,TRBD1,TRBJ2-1,TGTGCCAGCAGCTTAAAGGGACAGGCTTACAATGAGCAGTTCTTC,CASSLKGQAYNEQFF
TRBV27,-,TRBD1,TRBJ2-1,TGTGCCAGCAGTCCGGGACAGGGTTTAAACGAGCAGTTCTTC,CASSPGQGLNEQFF
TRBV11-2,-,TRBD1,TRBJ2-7,TGTGCCAGCAGCCCCTCGGACAGGGGGGTCTACGAGCAGTACTTC,CASSPSDRGVYEQYF
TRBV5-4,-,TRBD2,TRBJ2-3,TGTGCCAGCAGCTTGAGGCTAGCGGGAGGCCCCACAGATACGCAGTATTTT,CASSLRLAGGPTDTQYF
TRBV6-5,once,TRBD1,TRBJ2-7,TGTGCCAGCAGAACGGGACAGGTCCTTCCCGAGCAGTACTTC,CASRTGQVLPEQYF